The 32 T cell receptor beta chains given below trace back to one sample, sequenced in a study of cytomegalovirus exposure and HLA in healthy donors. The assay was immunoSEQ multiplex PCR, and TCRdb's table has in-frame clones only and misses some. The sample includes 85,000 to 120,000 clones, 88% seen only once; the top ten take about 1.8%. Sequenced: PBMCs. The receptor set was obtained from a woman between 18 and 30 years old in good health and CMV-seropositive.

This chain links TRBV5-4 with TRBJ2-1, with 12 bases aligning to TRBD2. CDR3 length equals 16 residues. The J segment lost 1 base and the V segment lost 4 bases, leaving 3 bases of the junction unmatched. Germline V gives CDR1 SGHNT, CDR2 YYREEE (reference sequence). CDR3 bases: TGTGCCAGCAGCCCAACTAGCGGGGGGTCCTACAATGAGCAGTTCTTC. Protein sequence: CASSPTSGGSYNEQFF.

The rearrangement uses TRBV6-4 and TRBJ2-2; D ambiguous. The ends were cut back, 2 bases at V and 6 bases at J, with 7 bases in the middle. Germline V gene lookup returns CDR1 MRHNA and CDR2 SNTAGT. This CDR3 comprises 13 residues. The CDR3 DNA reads TGTGCCAGCAGTGACAGATCGGCCGGGGAGCTGTTTTTT. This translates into CASSDRSAGELFF.

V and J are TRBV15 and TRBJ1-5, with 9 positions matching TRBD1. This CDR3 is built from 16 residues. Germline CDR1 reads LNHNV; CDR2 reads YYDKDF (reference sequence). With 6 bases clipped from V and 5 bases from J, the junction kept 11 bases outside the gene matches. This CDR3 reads CATRTSGGTGHQPQHF. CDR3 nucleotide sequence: TGTGCCACCAGGACATCCGGAGGGACAGGGCATCAGCCCCAGCATTTT.

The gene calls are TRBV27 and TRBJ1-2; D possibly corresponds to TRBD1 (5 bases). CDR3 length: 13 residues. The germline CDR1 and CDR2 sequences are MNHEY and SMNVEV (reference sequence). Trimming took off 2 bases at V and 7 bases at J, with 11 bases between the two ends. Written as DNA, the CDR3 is TGTGCCAGCAGTTTAGGGGCCTCTGGTGGCTACACCTTC. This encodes CASSLGASGGYTF.

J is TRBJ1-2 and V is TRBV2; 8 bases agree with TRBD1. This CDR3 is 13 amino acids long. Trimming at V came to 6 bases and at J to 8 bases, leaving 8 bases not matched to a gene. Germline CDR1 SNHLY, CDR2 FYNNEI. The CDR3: CASRDRARSGYTF. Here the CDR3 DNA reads TGTGCCAGCAGGGACAGGGCGAGGAGCGGCTACACCTTC.

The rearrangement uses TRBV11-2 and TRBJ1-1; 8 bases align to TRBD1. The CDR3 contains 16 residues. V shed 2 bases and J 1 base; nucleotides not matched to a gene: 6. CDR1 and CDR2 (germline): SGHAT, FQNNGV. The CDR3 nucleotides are TGTGCCAGCAGCTTATATGACAGGGGAGGGAACACTGAAGCTTTCTTT. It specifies CASSLYDRGGNTEAFF.

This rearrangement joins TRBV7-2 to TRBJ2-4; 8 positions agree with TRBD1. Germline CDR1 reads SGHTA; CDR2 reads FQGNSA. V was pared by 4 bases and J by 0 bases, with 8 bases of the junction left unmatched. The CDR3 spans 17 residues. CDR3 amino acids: CASSSPGQASAKNIQYF. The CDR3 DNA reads TGTGCCAGCAGCTCACCGGGACAGGCTTCAGCCAAAAACATTCAGTACTTC.

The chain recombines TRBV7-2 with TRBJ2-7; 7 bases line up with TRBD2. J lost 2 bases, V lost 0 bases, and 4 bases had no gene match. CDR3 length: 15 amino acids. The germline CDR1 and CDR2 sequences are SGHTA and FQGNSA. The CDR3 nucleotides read TGTGCCAGCAGCTTAGCTTTCGGGGGGACCTACGAGCAGTACTTC. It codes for CASSLAFGGTYEQYF.

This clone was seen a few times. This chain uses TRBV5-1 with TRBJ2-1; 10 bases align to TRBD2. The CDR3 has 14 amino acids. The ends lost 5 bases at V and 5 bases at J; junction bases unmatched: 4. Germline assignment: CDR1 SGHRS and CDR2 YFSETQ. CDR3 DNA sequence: TGCGCCAGCAGAACTAGCGGGGACCACAATGAGCAGTTCTTC. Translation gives CASRTSGDHNEQFF.

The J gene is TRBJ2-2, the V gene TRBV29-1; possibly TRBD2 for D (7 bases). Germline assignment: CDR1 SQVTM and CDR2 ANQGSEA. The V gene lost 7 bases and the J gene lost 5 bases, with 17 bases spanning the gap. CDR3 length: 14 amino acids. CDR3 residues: CSAKGEGWTGELFF. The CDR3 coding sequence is TGCAGCGCCAAGGGGGAGGGTTGGACCGGGGAGCTGTTTTTT.

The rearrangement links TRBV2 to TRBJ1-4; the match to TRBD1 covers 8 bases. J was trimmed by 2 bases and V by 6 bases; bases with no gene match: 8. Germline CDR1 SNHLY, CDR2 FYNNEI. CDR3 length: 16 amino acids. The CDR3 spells CASSPDRGSTNEKLFF. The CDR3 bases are TGTGCCAGCAGCCCCGACAGGGGATCGACTAATGAAAAACTGTTTTTT.

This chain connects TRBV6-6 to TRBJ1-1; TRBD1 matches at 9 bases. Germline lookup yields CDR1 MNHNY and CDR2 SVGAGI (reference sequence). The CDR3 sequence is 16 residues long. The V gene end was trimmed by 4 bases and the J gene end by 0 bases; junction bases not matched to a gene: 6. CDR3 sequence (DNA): TGTGCCAGCAGTTCCGGGACAGGGACGGTGAACACTGAAGCTTTCTTT. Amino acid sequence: CASSSGTGTVNTEAFF.

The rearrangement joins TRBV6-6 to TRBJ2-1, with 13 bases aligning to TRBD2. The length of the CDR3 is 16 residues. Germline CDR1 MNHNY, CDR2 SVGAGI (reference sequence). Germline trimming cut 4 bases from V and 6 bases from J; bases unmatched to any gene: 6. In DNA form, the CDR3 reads TGTGCCAGCAGTTGGGGACTAGCGGGGCCCCCCAATGAGCAGTTCTTC. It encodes CASSWGLAGPPNEQFF.

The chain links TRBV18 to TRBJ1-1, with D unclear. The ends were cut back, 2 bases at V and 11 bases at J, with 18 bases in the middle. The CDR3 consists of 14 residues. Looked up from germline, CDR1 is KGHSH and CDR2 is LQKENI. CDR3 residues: CASSPTPIEGSAFF. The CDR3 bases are TGTGCCAGCTCACCAACACCGATTGAGGGTTCGGCTTTCTTT.

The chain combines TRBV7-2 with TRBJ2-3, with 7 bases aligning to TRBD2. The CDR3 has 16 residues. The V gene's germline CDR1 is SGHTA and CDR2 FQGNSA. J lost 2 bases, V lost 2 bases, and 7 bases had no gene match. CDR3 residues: CASSLIAGAYTDTQYF. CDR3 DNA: TGTGCCAGCAGCTTAATAGCGGGCGCATACACAGATACGCAGTATTTT.

CDR3 nucleotide sequence: TGTGCCAGCACTGAGGGCCTGGCGGGCTACACCTTC. It is translated as CASTEGLAGYTF. V usage is TRBV2 and J usage is TRBJ1-2; D not certain. This CDR3 spans 12 amino acids. Trimming removed 7 bases from V and 8 bases from J, with 14 bases in between. Germline CDR1 SNHLY, CDR2 FYNNEI. Based on the CDR3 plus reference TRBV2 and TRBJ1-2, the full variable domain is EPEVTQTPSHQVTQMGQEVILRCVPISNHLYFYWYRQILGQKVEFLVSFYNNEISEKSEIFDDQFSVERPDGSNFTLKIRSTKLEDSAMYFCASTEGLAGYTFGSGTRLTVV.

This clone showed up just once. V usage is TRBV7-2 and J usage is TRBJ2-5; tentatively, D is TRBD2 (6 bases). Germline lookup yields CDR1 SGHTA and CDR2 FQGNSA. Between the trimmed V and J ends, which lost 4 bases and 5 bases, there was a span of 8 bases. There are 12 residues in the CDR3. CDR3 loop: CASSWEVETQYF. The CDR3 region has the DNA TGTGCCAGCAGCTGGGAGGTGGAGACCCAGTACTTC.

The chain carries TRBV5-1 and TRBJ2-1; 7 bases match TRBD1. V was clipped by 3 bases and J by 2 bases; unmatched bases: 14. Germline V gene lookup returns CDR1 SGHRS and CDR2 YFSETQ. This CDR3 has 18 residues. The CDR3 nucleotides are TGCGCCAGCAGCTCCCGGCCCTCCAGGGGGTTAACCTACAATGAGCAGTTCTTC. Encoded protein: CASSSRPSRGLTYNEQFF.

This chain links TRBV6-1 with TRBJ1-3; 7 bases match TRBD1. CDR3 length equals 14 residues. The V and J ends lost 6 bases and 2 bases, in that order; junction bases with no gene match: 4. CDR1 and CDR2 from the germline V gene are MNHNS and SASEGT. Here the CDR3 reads CASREGATGNTIYF. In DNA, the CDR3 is TGTGCCAGCAGGGAGGGGGCGACTGGAAACACCATATATTTT.

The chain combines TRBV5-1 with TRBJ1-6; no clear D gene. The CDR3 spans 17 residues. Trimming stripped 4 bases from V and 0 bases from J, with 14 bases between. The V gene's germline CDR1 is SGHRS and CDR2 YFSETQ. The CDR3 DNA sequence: TGCGCCAGCAGCCCCAGGCAGGCAAACTCCTATAATTCACCCCTCCACTTT. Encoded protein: CASSPRQANSYNSPLHF.

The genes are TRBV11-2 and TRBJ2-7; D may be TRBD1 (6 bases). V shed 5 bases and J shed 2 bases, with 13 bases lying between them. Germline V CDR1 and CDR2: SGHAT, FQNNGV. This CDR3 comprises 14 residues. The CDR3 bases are TGTGCCAGCAGCACCCGAACAGGGACCTACGAGCAGTACGTC. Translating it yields CASSTRTGTYEQYV.

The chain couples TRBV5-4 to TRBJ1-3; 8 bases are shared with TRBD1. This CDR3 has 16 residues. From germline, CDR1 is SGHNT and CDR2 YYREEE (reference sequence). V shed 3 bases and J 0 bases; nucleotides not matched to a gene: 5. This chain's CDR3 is CASSSGTGSSGNTIYF. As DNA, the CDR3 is TGTGCCAGCAGCTCCGGGACAGGATCCTCTGGAAACACCATATATTTT.

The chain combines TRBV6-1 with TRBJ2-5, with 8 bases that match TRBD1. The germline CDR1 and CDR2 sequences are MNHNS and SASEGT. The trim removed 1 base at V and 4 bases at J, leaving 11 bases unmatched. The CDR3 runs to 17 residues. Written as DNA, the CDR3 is TGTGCCAGCAGTGAAGAAGGAGACAGGGGATTTAGAGAGACCCAGTACTTC. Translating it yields CASSEEGDRGFRETQYF.

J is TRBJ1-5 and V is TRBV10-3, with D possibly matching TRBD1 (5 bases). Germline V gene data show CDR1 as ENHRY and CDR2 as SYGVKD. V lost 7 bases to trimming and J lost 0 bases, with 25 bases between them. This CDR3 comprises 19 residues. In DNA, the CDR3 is TGTGCCATCAACCCGTGGACGGCCCGCCGGGGGTTTAGCAATCAGCCCCAGCATTTT. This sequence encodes CAINPWTARRGFSNQPQHF.

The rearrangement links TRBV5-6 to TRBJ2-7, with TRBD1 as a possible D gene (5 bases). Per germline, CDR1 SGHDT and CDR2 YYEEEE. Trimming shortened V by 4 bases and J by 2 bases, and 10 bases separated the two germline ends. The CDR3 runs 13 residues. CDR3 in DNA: TGTGCCAGCAGCGTGGACACTACCTACGAGCAGTACGTC. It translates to CASSVDTTYEQYV.

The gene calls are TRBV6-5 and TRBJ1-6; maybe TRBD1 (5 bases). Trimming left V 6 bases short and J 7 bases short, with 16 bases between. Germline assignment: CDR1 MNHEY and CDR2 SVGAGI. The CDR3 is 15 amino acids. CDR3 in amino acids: CASRRSRVGNSPLHF. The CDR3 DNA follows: TGTGCCAGCAGAAGGAGCAGGGTGGGGAATTCACCCCTCCACTTT.

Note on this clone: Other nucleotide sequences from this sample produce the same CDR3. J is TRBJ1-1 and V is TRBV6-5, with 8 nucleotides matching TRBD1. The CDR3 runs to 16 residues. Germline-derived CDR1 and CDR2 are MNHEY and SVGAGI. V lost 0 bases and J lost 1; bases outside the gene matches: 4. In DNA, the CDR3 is TGTGCCAGCAGTTACTCAACAGGGGGGCCGAACACTGAAGCTTTCTTT. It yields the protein CASSYSTGGPNTEAFF.

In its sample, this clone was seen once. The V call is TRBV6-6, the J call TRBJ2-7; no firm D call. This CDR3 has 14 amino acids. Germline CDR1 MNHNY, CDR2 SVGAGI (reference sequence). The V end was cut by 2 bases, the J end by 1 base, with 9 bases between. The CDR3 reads CASSYDAASYEQYF. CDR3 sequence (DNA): TGTGCCAGCAGTTACGACGCGGCGTCCTACGAGCAGTACTTC.

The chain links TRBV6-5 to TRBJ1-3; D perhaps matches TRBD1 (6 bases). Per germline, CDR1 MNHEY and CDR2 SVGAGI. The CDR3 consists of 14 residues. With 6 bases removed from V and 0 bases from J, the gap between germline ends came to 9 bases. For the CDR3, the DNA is TGTGCCAGCAGGCCACAGGGCTCTGGAAACACCATATATTTT. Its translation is CASRPQGSGNTIYF.

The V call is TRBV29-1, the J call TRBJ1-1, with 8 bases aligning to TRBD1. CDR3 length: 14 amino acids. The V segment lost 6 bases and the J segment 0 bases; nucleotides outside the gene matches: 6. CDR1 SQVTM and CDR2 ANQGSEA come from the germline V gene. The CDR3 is CSVTGALMNTEAFF. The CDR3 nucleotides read TGCAGCGTGACAGGGGCGCTCATGAACACTGAAGCTTTCTTT.

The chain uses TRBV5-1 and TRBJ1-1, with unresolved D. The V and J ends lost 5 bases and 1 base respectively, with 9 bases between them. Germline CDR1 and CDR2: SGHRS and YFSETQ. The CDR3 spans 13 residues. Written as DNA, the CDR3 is TGCGCCAGCAGTGTGGTCGGGAACACTGAAGCTTTCTTT. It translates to CASSVVGNTEAFF.

The CDR3 sequence: CASSLERETQYF. The CDR3 region has the DNA TGTGCCAGCAGCTTAGAGCGGGAGACCCAGTACTTC. The rearrangement links TRBV7-8 to TRBJ2-5, with a tentative D call TRBD2 (5 bases). V was cut by 1 base and J by 5 bases, with 5 bases left in between. CDR3 length equals 12 residues. The germline gives CDR1 SGHVS, CDR2 FQNEAQ.